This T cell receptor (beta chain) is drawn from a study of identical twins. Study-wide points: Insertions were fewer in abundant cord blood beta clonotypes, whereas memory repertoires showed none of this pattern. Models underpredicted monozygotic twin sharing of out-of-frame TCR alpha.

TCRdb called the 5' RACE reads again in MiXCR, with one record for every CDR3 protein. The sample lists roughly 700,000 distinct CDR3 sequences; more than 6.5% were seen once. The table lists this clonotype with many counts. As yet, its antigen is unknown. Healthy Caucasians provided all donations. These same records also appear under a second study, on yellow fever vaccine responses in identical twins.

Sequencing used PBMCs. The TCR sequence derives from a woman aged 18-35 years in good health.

CDR3 loop: CASAQETQYF. In nucleotides, the CDR3 is TGTGCCAGCGCACAAGAGACCCAGTACTTC. The genes are TRBV2 and TRBJ2-5; no definite D call. Trimming cost V 8 bases and J 2 bases, with 3 bases left between them. The CDR3 has 10 amino acids. Germline CDR1 reads SNHLY; CDR2 reads FYNNEI. The entire variable domain, with the rest obtained from reference TRBV2 and TRBJ2-5, is as follows: EPEVTQTPSHQVTQMGQEVILRCVPISNHLYFYWYRQILGQKVEFLVSFYNNEISEKSEIFDDQFSVERPDGSNFTLKIRSTKLEDSAMYFCASAQETQYFGPGTRLLVL.